This passage covers 10 T cell receptor beta chains from one sample sequenced in a study of cytomegalovirus exposure and HLA in healthy donors. Method: immunoSEQ multiplex PCR; TCRdb's copy keeps in-frame clones and lacks some. The sample holds under 200,000 clones, around nine tenths seen once. Material: PBMCs. The source of these receptors is a woman in her late teens or twenties in good health and CMV-seropositive.

The chain is built from TRBV28 and TRBJ2-7, with TRBD2 matching over 12 bases. The V gene's germline CDR1 is MDHEN and CDR2 SYDVKM. The CDR3 totals 16 residues. With 5 bases clipped from V and 0 bases from J, the junction kept 5 bases outside the gene matches. CDR3 residues: CASSLPTSGSSYEQYF. In DNA, the CDR3 is TGTGCCAGCAGTCTCCCGACTAGCGGGAGCTCCTACGAGCAGTACTTC.

The V gene is TRBV27, the J gene TRBJ1-1; perhaps TRBD1 as D (6 bases). Trimming shortened V by 6 bases and J by 1 base, and 21 bases separated the two germline ends. The CDR3 runs to 17 residues. Germline V CDR1 and CDR2: MNHEY, SMNVEV (reference sequence). CDR3 sequence reads: CASSEAGDQGWNTEAFF. CDR3 bases: TGTGCCAGCAGCGAGGCAGGGGATCAAGGCTGGAACACTGAAGCTTTCTTT.

This chain links TRBV19 with TRBJ1-5; TRBD1 aligns across 7 bases. The germline V gene encodes CDR1 LNHDA and CDR2 SQIVND (reference sequence). V lost 6 bases and J lost 3; bases outside the gene matches: 5. The CDR3 has 14 residues. CDR3 protein: CASSMGQINQPQHF. DNA for the CDR3: TGTGCCAGTAGCATGGGACAGATCAATCAGCCCCAGCATTTT.

This chain uses TRBV7-6 with TRBJ2-3; TRBD1 matches 8 bases. The germline gives CDR1 SGHVS, CDR2 FNYEAQ. The CDR3 runs to 18 residues. The V gene end was trimmed by 5 bases and the J gene end by 4 bases; junction bases not matched to a gene: 17. DNA of the CDR3: TGTGCCAGCAGCCTACGGGACAGGTTGATTATTGGCGCAGATACGCAGTATTTT. This encodes CASSLRDRLIIGADTQYF.

The chain recombines TRBV29-1 with TRBJ1-2; D is unresolved. V lost 0 bases and J 4 bases, leaving 15 bases between the germline ends. The germline gives CDR1 SQVTM, CDR2 ANQGSEA. There are 15 residues in the CDR3. The CDR3 DNA is TGCAGCGTTGAAGATTTTCCGACACCTACCTATGGCTACACCTTC. This encodes CSVEDFPTPTYGYTF.

The V gene is TRBV11-2, the J gene TRBJ2-1; 8 bases fit TRBD1. CDR3 length: 15 residues. Germline CDR1 reads SGHAT; CDR2 reads FQNNGV. V lost 0 bases to trimming and J lost 13 bases; unmatched junction nucleotides: 11. CDR3 sequence reads: CASSLDPDRAGIQFF. As DNA, the CDR3 is TGTGCCAGCAGCTTAGACCCGGACAGGGCGGGTATACAGTTCTTC.

The chain uses TRBV5-1 and TRBJ2-5, with 8 bases identical to TRBD2. J was trimmed by 4 bases and V by 0 bases; bases with no gene match: 5. Looked up from germline, CDR1 is SGHRS and CDR2 is YFSETQ. This CDR3 comprises 15 residues. CDR3 region: CASSLGAGGGETQYF. In DNA, the CDR3 is TGCGCCAGCAGCTTGGGGGCGGGAGGAGGAGAGACCCAGTACTTC. Together with reference TRBV5-1 and TRBJ2-5, the CDR3 gives the full variable domain: KAGVTQTPRYLIKTRGQQVTLSCSPISGHRSVSWYQQTPGQGLQFLFEYFSETQRNKGNFPGRFSGRQFSNSRSEMNVSTLELGDSALYLCASSLGAGGGETQYFGPGTRLLVL.

The CDR3, as DNA: TGTGCCAGCAGTTCCACTCAGGGAGGGACCTATGGCTACACCTTC. Translation: CASSSTQGGTYGYTF. The chain has TRBV28 and TRBJ1-2; D may be TRBD1 (5 bases). The CDR3 length is 15 residues. Germline V gene data show CDR1 as MDHEN and CDR2 as SYDVKM. V shed 4 bases and J shed 4 bases, with 16 bases lying between them.

The rearrangement joins TRBV4-1 to TRBJ2-3, with D perhaps matching TRBD2 (6 bases). The CDR3 length is 15 residues. Germline V lookup: CDR1 MGHRA, CDR2 YSYEKL. V gave up 4 bases and J gave up 8 bases, with 19 bases separating them. The DNA of the CDR3 is TGCGCCAGCAGCCCCTGGGGGGAGGCCCGGGCTACGCAGTATTTT. Protein: CASSPWGEARATQYF.

The chain recombines TRBV5-4 with TRBJ2-7, with TRBD2 matching over 12 bases. CDR1 and CDR2 from the germline V gene are SGHNT and YYREEE (reference sequence). Trimming at V came to 0 bases and at J to 4 bases, leaving 8 bases not matched to a gene. The CDR3 length is 17 residues. CDR3 protein: CASSLARLAGVYYEQYF. The DNA of the CDR3 is TGTGCCAGCAGCTTGGCCCGACTAGCGGGAGTTTATTACGAGCAGTACTTC.